The 21 T cell receptor beta chains below were found in one sample sequenced in a study of T cell changes during pregnancy in multiple sclerosis. TCRdb keeps only in-frame clones here, not all; method: immunoSEQ multiplex PCR. Of about 94,000 clones in the sample, 90% to 95% are singletons; the top ten hold roughly 0.99%. Here the sequenced sample was peripheral blood, taken after pregnancy. The receptors were gathered from a female donor with multiple sclerosis, enrolled in a pregnancy study.

The CDR3 DNA is TGTGCCAGCAGCCGTTGGGGCGGCAGGGCTGTAGATACGCAGTATTTT. Protein sequence: CASSRWGGRAVDTQYF. The J gene is TRBJ2-3, the V gene TRBV7-9; a possible D gene is TRBD1 (5 bases). In germline, CDR1 is SEHNR, CDR2 FQNEAQ (reference sequence). Trimming took 5 bases from V and 5 from J, leaving 20 bases between them. The CDR3 runs 16 residues.

The V and J genes are TRBV2 and TRBJ1-5; D unresolved. CDR1 is SNHLY, CDR2 FYNNEI, per germline. Trimming pared 6 bases from V and 3 bases from J, leaving 9 bases between. This CDR3 comprises 13 residues. The CDR3 sequence is CASSRSDNQPQHF. DNA for the CDR3: TGTGCCAGCAGCCGCAGCGACAATCAGCCCCAGCATTTT.

The chain links TRBV7-9 to TRBJ2-1; 7 nucleotides agree with TRBD2. V lost 1 base to trimming and J lost 13 bases; unmatched junction nucleotides: 13. The length of the CDR3 is 15 residues. The germline gives CDR1 SEHNR, CDR2 FQNEAQ (reference sequence). Here the CDR3 DNA reads TGTGCCAGCAGCTTAGGAGACGAGCGGGATTCTCACCAGTTCTTC. This sequence encodes CASSLGDERDSHQFF.

V and J are TRBV5-4 and TRBJ2-1, with D maybe TRBD1 (5 bases). This CDR3 contains 13 residues. Trimming removed 1 base from V and 6 bases from J, with 8 bases in between. CDR1 is SGHNT, CDR2 YYREEE, per germline (reference sequence). In DNA form, the CDR3 reads TGTGCCAGCAGCTTGACAGGCACCAATGAGCAGTTCTTC. This sequence encodes CASSLTGTNEQFF.

The chain has TRBV11-3 and TRBJ2-1; TRBD2 aligns across 9 bases. The CDR3 loop spans 15 amino acids. After removal of 3 bases from V and 6 bases from J, the junction contained 6 bases not matched to a gene. Per the germline V gene, CDR1 is SGHNT and CDR2 is YENEEA. The CDR3 here is CASSLGSGRFNEQFF. The CDR3 DNA reads as TGTGCCAGCAGCTTGGGAAGCGGGAGGTTCAATGAGCAGTTCTTC.

This clone was observed a handful of times. The chain joins TRBV18 to TRBJ1-1; D possibly corresponds to TRBD1 (6 bases). The V gene's germline CDR1 is KGHSH and CDR2 LQKENI. Trimming shortened V by 6 bases and J by 4 bases, and 12 bases separated the two germline ends. The CDR3 is 13 amino acids. The CDR3 DNA follows: TGTGCCAGCTCCCTGGACAGTAGCACTGAAGCTTTCTTT. It specifies CASSLDSSTEAFF.

This clone was found once. V usage is TRBV19 and J usage is TRBJ1-1; 9 positions agree with TRBD1. V was clipped by 3 bases and J by 1 base; unmatched bases: 3. From germline, CDR1 is LNHDA and CDR2 SQIVND (reference sequence). This CDR3 is 15 amino acids long. CDR3 sequence: CASSMSTGGNTEAFF. The CDR3 DNA sequence: TGTGCCAGTAGTATGTCGACAGGGGGGAACACTGAAGCTTTCTTT.

This clone was picked up one time. This sequence joins TRBV30 and TRBJ1-2, with D unresolved. Looked up from germline, CDR1 is GTSNPN and CDR2 is SVGIG (reference sequence). Deletions cut 5 bases from V and 5 bases from J, with 9 bases between. The CDR3 consists of 11 residues. CDR3 coding DNA: TGTGCCTGGTCGCAAGCTTATGGCTACACCTTC. This gives the protein CAWSQAYGYTF.

The chain joins TRBV2 to TRBJ1-5; tentatively, D is TRBD1 (5 bases). V lost 8 bases and J lost 0, with 11 bases in between. The CDR3 contains 14 residues. Germline V CDR1 and CDR2: SNHLY, FYNNEI. The CDR3 coding sequence is TGTGCCAGCTCAGGGTTTTATAGCAATCAGCCCCAGCATTTT. Amino acid sequence: CASSGFYSNQPQHF.

The rearrangement uses TRBV4-3 and TRBJ2-7, with 7 positions matching TRBD2. Unmatched junction bases numbered 12, after V lost 5 bases and J lost 2 bases. The CDR3 has 16 residues. The germline V gene encodes CDR1 LGHNA and CDR2 YSLEER. In nucleotides, the CDR3 is TGCGCCAGCAGCGGGGGGGTCGGCGGGAAGGCCTACGAGCAGTACTTC. Its translation is CASSGGVGGKAYEQYF.

The chain joins TRBV25-1 to TRBJ1-2, with 11 bases matching TRBD1. Germline V gene data show CDR1 as MGHDK and CDR2 as SYGVNS. Trimming at V came to 4 bases and at J to 7 bases, leaving 8 bases not matched to a gene. The CDR3 has 15 residues. The DNA of the CDR3 is TGTGCCAGCAGTGGGTCCGGACAGGGGGCGGGTGGCTACACCTTC. Translated, it gives CASSGSGQGAGGYTF.

The chain joins TRBV7-9 to TRBJ2-3, with D tentatively TRBD2 (5 bases). The CDR3 totals 16 residues. In germline, CDR1 is SEHNR, CDR2 FQNEAQ (reference sequence). Trimming took 4 bases from V and 4 from J, leaving 18 bases between them. CDR3 sequence reads: CASSSASERDSDTQYF. CDR3 nucleotide sequence: TGTGCCAGCAGCTCCGCATCGGAACGGGATTCAGATACGCAGTATTTT.

V and J are TRBV7-9 and TRBJ2-3, with unresolved D. The CDR3 runs to 14 residues. V was pared by 3 bases and J by 1 base, with 8 bases between. Germline lookup yields CDR1 SEHNR and CDR2 FQNEAQ (reference sequence). The CDR3 DNA reads TGTGCCAGCAGCTTGGGCGTTGGCACAGATACGCAGTATTTT. Its translation is CASSLGVGTDTQYF.

The gene calls are TRBV19 and TRBJ2-3, with TRBD2 identical over 10 bases. The junction had 7 bases not matched to a gene; V was cut back by 5 bases and J by 2 bases. This CDR3 is 16 amino acids long. Germline V gene lookup returns CDR1 LNHDA and CDR2 SQIVND (reference sequence). The CDR3 coding sequence is TGTGCCAGTAGTTTACGCACTAGCGGGATCACAGATACGCAGTATTTT. Translating gives CASSLRTSGITDTQYF.

The chain recombines TRBV10-2 with TRBJ2-3, with 7 bases aligning to TRBD2. CDR3 length: 16 amino acids. Germline V gene lookup returns CDR1 WSHSY and CDR2 SAAADI. J gave up 5 bases and V 4 bases, and 12 bases lay outside the gene matches. The CDR3 DNA sequence: TGCGCCAGCAGTGGAAAAAAATTGAGGGAGGGAGATACGCAGTATTTT. It yields the protein CASSGKKLREGDTQYF.

V gene TRBV13 combines with J gene TRBJ2-5, with TRBD1 identical over 10 bases. The J segment lost 4 bases and the V segment lost 4 bases, leaving 9 bases of the junction unmatched. The V gene's germline CDR1 is PRHDT and CDR2 FYEKMQ (reference sequence). CDR3 length: 16 residues. The CDR3 region has the DNA TGTGCCAGCAGCTCCCTAACCGGGACAGGGGCAGAGACCCAGTACTTC. This codes for CASSSLTGTGAETQYF.

The chain carries TRBV9 and TRBJ2-1, with 8 bases fitting TRBD1. The germline V gene encodes CDR1 SGDLS and CDR2 YYNGEE. The CDR3 is 16 amino acids. The trim removed 0 bases at V and 7 bases at J, leaving 9 bases unmatched. CDR3 DNA sequence: TGTGCCAGCAGCGTAGGGGCCGGACAGGGTAGAAATGAGCAGTTCTTC. Translated: CASSVGAGQGRNEQFF.

This chain links TRBV9 with TRBJ1-2, with a possible D match to TRBD1 (6 bases). CDR3 length equals 14 residues. V was trimmed by 4 bases and J by 5 bases, leaving 15 bases between them. Germline assignment: CDR1 SGDLS and CDR2 YYNGEE. CDR3 region: CASSPGGASYGYTF. The CDR3 bases are TGTGCCAGCAGCCCCGGGGGGGCTAGTTATGGCTACACCTTC.

J is TRBJ2-7 and V is TRBV7-9; D possibly corresponds to TRBD2 (6 bases). The germline CDR1 and CDR2 sequences are SEHNR and FQNEAQ (reference sequence). V was trimmed by 5 bases and J by 2 bases, leaving 16 bases between them. This CDR3 is 15 amino acids long. The CDR3 protein is CASSPPGENPYEQYF. The CDR3 DNA sequence: TGTGCCAGCAGCCCCCCGGGAGAAAACCCCTACGAGCAGTACTTC.

This clone has just a few counts. The CDR3 sequence is CAWGVGQRNQPQHF. CDR3 coding DNA: TGTGCCTGGGGCGTGGGACAGCGCAATCAGCCCCAGCATTTT. The chain joins TRBV30 to TRBJ1-5, with TRBD1 matching over 7 bases. Unmatched junction bases numbered 6, after V lost 5 bases and J lost 2 bases. The germline CDR1 and CDR2 sequences are GTSNPN and SVGIG (reference sequence). This CDR3 is built from 14 residues.

The V call is TRBV15, the J call TRBJ2-1, with 7 nucleotides matching TRBD2. In germline, CDR1 is LNHNV, CDR2 YYDKDF (reference sequence). The CDR3 totals 18 residues. Trimming at V came to 4 bases and at J to 0 bases, leaving 12 bases not matched to a gene. The CDR3 region has the DNA TGTGCCACCAGCAATTTTTTGACTAGCCCACACTCCTACAATGAGCAGTTCTTC. It translates to CATSNFLTSPHSYNEQFF.